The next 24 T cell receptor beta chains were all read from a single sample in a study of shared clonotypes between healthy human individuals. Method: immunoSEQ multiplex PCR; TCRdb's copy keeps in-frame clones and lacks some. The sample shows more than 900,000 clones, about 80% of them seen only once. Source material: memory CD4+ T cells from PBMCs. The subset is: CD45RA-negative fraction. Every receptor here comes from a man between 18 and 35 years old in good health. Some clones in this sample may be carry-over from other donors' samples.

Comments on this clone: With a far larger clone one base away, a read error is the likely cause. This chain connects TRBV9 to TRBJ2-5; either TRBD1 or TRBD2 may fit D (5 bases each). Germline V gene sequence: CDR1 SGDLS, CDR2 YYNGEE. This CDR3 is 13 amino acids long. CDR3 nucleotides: TGTGCCAGCAGCGACCGGCCTGATGGGACCCAGCACTTC. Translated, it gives CASSDRPDGTQHF.

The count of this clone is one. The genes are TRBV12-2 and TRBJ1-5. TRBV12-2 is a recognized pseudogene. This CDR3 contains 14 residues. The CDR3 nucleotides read TGTGCAAGTCGCTTAGGAACCGGGGGGCAGCCCCAGCATTTT. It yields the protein CASRLGTGGQPQHF.

CDR3 DNA: TGTGCCAGCAGCCCACGTGGGACGATGGACAATGAGCAGTTCTTC. This encodes CASSPRGTMDNEQFF. V and J are TRBV9 and TRBJ2-1; D possibly matches TRBD1 or TRBD2 (5 bases each). Trimming cost V 4 bases and J 5 bases, with 16 bases left between them. CDR1 is SGDLS and CDR2 is YYNGEE in the germline V gene. This CDR3 comprises 15 residues.

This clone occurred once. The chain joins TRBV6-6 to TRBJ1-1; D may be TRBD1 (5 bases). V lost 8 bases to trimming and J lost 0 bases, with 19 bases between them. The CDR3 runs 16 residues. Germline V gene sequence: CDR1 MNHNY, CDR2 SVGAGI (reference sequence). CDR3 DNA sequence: TGTGCCAGCTTCCGCAGGGAGGAGGGGATGAACACTGAAGCTTTCTTT. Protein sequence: CASFRREEGMNTEAFF.

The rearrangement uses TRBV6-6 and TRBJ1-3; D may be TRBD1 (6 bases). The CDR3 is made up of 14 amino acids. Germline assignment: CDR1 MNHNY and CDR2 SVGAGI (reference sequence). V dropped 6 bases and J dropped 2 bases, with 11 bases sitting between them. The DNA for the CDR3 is TGTGCCAGCAGCCTAAACAGGGCTGGAAACACCATATATTTT. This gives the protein CASSLNRAGNTIYF.

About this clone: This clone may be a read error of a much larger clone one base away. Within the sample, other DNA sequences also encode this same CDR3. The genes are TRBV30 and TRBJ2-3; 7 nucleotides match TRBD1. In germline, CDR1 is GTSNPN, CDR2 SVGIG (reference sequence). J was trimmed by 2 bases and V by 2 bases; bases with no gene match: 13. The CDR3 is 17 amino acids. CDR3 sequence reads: CAWSSTTPGQITDTQYF. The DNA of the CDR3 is TGTGCCTGGAGTAGCACGACCCCGGGACAGATCACAGATACGCAGTATTTT.

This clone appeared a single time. The CDR3 reads CASSPRGSGYTF. The CDR3 region has the DNA TGTGCCAGCAGCCCAAGGGGGTCGGGCTACACCTTC. The genes are TRBV7-8 and TRBJ1-2; D is perhaps TRBD1 (6 bases). Germline assignment: CDR1 SGHVS and CDR2 FQNEAQ. Trimming cost V 5 bases and J 8 bases, with 12 bases left between them. The CDR3 is made up of 12 amino acids.

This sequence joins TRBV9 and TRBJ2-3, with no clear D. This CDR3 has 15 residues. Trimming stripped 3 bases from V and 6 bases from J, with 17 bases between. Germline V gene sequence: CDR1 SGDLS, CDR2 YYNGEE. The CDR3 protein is CASSAGGVLVDTQYF. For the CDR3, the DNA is TGTGCCAGCAGCGCAGGTGGCGTCTTAGTCGATACGCAGTATTTT. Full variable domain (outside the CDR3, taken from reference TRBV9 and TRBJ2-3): DSGVTQTPKHLITATGQRVTLRCSPRSGDLSVYWYQQSLDQGLQFLIQYYNGEERAKGNILERFSAQQFPDLHSELNLSSLELGDSALYFCASSAGGVLVDTQYFGPGTRLTVL.

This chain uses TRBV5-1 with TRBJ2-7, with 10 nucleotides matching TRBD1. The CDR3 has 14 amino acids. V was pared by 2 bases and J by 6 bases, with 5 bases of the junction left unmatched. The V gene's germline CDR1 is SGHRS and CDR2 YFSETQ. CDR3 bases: TGCGCCAGCAGCTTAGGGACAGGGGAGGGCGAGCAGTACTTC. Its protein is CASSLGTGEGEQYF. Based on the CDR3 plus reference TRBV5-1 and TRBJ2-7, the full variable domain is KAGVTQTPRYLIKTRGQQVTLSCSPISGHRSVSWYQQTPGQGLQFLFEYFSETQRNKGNFPGRFSGRQFSNSRSEMNVSTLELGDSALYLCASSLGTGEGEQYFGPGTRLTVT.

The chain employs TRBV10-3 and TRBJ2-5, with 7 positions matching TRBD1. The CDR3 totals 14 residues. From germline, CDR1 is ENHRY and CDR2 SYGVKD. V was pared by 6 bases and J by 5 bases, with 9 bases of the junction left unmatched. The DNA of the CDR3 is TGTGCCATCAGGGCAGGGGGTCAGGGGGAGACCCAGTACTTC. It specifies CAIRAGGQGETQYF.

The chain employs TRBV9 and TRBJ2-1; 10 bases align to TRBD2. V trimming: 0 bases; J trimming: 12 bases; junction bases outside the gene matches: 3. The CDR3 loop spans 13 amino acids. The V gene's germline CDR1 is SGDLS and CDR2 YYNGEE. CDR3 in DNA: TGTGCCAGCAGCGTAGATTGGACTAGCGGGCAGTTCTTC. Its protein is CASSVDWTSGQFF.

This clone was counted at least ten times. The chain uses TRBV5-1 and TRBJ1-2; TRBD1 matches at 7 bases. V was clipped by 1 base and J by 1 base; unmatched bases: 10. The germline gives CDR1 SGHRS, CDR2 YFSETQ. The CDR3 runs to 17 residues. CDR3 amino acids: CASSLRHRDSGNYGYTF. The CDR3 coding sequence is TGCGCCAGCAGCTTGAGGCACCGGGACAGCGGTAACTATGGCTACACCTTC.

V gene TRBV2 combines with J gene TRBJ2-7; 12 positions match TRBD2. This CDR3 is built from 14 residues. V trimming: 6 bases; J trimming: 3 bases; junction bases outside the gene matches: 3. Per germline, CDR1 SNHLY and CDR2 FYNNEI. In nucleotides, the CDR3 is TGTGCCAGCAGGGAGGGACTAGCGGGCTACGAGCAGTACTTC. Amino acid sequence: CASREGLAGYEQYF.

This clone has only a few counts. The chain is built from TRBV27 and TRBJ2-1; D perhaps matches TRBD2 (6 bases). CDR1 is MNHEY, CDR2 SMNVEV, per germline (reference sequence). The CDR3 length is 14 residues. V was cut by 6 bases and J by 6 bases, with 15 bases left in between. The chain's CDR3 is CASRRLGSINEQFF. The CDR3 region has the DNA TGTGCCAGCAGGAGACTAGGAAGTATCAATGAGCAGTTCTTC.

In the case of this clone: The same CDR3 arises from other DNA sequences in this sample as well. The CDR3 region has the DNA TGCAGCGTTGAAGGCAGGATGAACACTGAAGCTTTCTTT. It encodes CSVEGRMNTEAFF. This chain uses TRBV29-1 with TRBJ1-1; D unclear. CDR1 SQVTM and CDR2 ANQGSEA come from the germline V gene. CDR3 size: 13 residues. Trimming cost V 1 base and J 0 bases, with 6 bases left between them.

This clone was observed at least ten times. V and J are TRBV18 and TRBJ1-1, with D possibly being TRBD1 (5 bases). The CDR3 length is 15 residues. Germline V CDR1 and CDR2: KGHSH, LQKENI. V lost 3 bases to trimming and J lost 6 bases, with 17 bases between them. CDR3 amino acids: CASSPPLGGDAEAFF. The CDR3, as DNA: TGTGCCAGCTCACCCCCCCTGGGAGGGGACGCTGAAGCTTTCTTT.

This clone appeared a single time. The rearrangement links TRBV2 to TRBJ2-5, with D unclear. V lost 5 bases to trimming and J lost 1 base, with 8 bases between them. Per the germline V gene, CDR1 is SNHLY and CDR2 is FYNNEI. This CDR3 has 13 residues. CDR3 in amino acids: CASSSDGQETQYF. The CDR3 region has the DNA TGTGCCAGCAGTTCTGACGGCCAAGAGACCCAGTACTTC.

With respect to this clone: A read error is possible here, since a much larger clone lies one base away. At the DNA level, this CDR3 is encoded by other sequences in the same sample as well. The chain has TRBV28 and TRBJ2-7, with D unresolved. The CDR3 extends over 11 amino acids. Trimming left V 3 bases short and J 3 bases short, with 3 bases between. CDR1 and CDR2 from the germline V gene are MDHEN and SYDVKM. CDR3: CASSFFYEQYF. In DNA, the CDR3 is TGTGCCAGCAGTTTCTTCTACGAGCAGTACTTC.

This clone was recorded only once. The CDR3: CASSLVGTSGNYEQYF. The CDR3 DNA is TGTGCCAGCAGCTTAGTTGGGACTAGCGGCAACTACGAGCAGTACTTC. This chain connects TRBV7-2 to TRBJ2-7; 11 bases fit TRBD2. The V segment lost 1 base and the J segment 3 bases; nucleotides outside the gene matches: 5. The CDR3 sequence is 16 residues long. Germline CDR1 reads SGHTA; CDR2 reads FQGNSA.

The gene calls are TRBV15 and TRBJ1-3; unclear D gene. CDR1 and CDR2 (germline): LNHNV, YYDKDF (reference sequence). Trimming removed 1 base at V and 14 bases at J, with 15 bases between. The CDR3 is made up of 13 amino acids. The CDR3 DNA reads TGTGCCACCAGCAGAGTCCCCCAGGAGCGGGTATATTTT. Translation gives CATSRVPQERVYF.

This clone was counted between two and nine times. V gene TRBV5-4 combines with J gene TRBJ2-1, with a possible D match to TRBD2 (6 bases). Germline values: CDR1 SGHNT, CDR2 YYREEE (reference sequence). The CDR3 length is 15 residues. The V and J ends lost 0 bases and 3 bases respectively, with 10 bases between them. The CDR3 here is CASSLGLVGYNEQFF. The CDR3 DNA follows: TGTGCCAGCAGCTTGGGACTAGTTGGCTACAATGAGCAGTTCTTC.

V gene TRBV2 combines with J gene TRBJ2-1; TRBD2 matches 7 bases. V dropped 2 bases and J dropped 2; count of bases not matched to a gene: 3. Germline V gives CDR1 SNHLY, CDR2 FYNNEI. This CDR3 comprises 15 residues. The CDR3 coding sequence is TGTGCCAGCAGTGAAACTAGCGCCGCCTACAATGAGCAGTTCTTC. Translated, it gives CASSETSAAYNEQFF.

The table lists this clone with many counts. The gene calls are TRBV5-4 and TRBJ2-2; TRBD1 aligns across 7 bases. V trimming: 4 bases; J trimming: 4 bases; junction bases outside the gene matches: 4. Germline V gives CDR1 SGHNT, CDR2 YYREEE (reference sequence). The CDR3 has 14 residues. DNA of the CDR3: TGTGCCAGCAGCGGAACAGGGGCCACCGGGGAGCTGTTTTTT. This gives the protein CASSGTGATGELFF.

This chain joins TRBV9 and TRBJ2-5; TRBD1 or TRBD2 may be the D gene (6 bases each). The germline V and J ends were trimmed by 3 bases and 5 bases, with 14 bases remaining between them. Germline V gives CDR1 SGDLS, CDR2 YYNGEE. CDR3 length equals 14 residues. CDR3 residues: CASSASGGRETQYF. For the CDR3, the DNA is TGTGCCAGCAGCGCCTCCGGGGGCCGGGAGACCCAGTACTTC.